Following are 5 T cell receptor beta chains from one sample sequenced in a study of technical replicates of blood from a handful of donors. Measured with immunoSEQ multiplex PCR; TCRdb has only the in-frame clones, and not every one. The table records just over 95,000 clones, 90% to 97% of them present only once. The sample consisted of T cells isolated from PBMCs. All receptors derive from a human donor in good health.

J is TRBJ2-3 and V is TRBV5-1; TRBD2 agrees at 9 bases. This CDR3 spans 16 amino acids. V lost 2 bases, J lost 2 bases, and 6 bases stayed unmatched. CDR1 and CDR2 (germline): SGHRS, YFSETQ. CDR3 nucleotide sequence: TGCGCCAGCAGCTTAAGCGGGAGGCCCCCCACAGATACGCAGTATTTT. Its protein product is CASSLSGRPPTDTQYF.

This chain links TRBV5-4 with TRBJ2-1; TRBD2 matches 14 bases. This CDR3 spans 18 amino acids. From germline, CDR1 is SGHNT and CDR2 YYREEE (reference sequence). V lost 3 bases and J lost 4; bases outside the gene matches: 9. This CDR3 reads CASSSGLAGDQLYNEQFF. The CDR3 nucleotides read TGTGCCAGCAGCTCGGGACTAGCGGGGGACCAACTTTACAATGAGCAGTTCTTC. The full variable domain, in which reference TRBV5-4 and TRBJ2-1 provide the parts outside the CDR3, is ETGVTQSPTHLIKTRGQQVTLRCSSQSGHNTVSWYQQALGQGPQFIFQYYREEENGRGNFPPRFSGLQFPNYSSELNVNALELDDSALYLCASSSGLAGDQLYNEQFFGPGTRLTVL.

J is TRBJ1-3 and V is TRBV15; D is possibly TRBD1 (5 bases). The V end was cut by 0 bases, the J end by 2 bases, with 8 bases between. Per the germline V gene, CDR1 is LNHNV and CDR2 is YYDKDF (reference sequence). The CDR3 runs 15 residues. The CDR3 reads CATSRDGGAGNTIYF. The CDR3 DNA is TGTGCCACCAGCAGAGATGGGGGGGCTGGAAACACCATATATTTT.

The CDR3 DNA is TGTGCCAGCTCACCACCGGTGCGATCCGGGGGCTACACCTTC. This gives the protein CASSPPVRSGGYTF. The chain couples TRBV18 to TRBJ1-2, with D hard to call. The V end lost 0 bases, the J end lost 8 bases, and 13 bases lay between the germline ends. CDR1 and CDR2 from the germline V gene are KGHSH and LQKENI. This CDR3 region has 14 residues.

In nucleotides, the CDR3 is TGTGCCAGCAGCGTAGTCTCAGGGGGGACTAACATTCAGTACTTC. It is translated as CASSVVSGGTNIQYF. V is TRBV9 and J is TRBJ2-4, with TRBD1 as a possible D gene (7 bases). Trimming pared 0 bases from V and 7 bases from J, leaving 14 bases between. The CDR3 has 15 residues. Germline assignment: CDR1 SGDLS and CDR2 YYNGEE.